The 28 T cell receptor beta chains reported below all come from one sample, sequenced in a study of T cells in Graves' hyperthyroidism and ophthalmopathy. Using RNA transcripts as the source, TCR beta CDR3 regions were amplified. First-round RT-PCR targeting the TCR CDR3 was performed with the HTBI primer set. TCRdb ran MiXCR on the multiplex PCR reads and lists one entry per CDR3 protein. This table has about 250,000 distinct CDR3 sequences, approximately 23% appearing once. The sequencing sample was made of blood. The receptors were gathered from a woman in her thirties or forties with Graves' ophthalmopathy.

This clonotype appeared a few times. The chain recombines TRBV6-1 with TRBJ1-2; TRBD1 matches 7 bases. The CDR3 loop spans 14 amino acids. Germline-derived CDR1 and CDR2 are MNHNS and SASEGT. V dropped 6 bases and J dropped 4; count of bases not matched to a gene: 8. CDR3 amino acids: CASSHRGSGYGYTF. The CDR3 coding sequence is TGTGCCAGCAGCCACAGGGGTTCGGGCTATGGCTACACCTTC.

This clonotype occurred many times. The rearrangement joins TRBV28 to TRBJ1-1; a weak D match, TRBD1 (6 bases). CDR3 length: 15 amino acids. V was pared by 5 bases and J by 4 bases, with 17 bases between. Germline CDR1 MDHEN, CDR2 SYDVKM. The CDR3: CASSTHGGATTEAFF. In DNA form, the CDR3 reads TGTGCCAGCAGTACCCACGGGGGGGCGACCACTGAAGCTTTCTTT. The complete variable domain, with remaining parts taken from reference TRBV28 and TRBJ1-1, reads DVKVTQSSRYLVKRTGEKVFLECVQDMDHENMFWYRQDPGLGLRLIYFSYDVKMKEKGDIPEGYSVSREKKERFSLILESASTNQTSMYLCASSTHGGATTEAFFGQGTRLTVV.

The table lists this clonotype with many counts. V is TRBV29-1 and J is TRBJ2-4, with 9 bases matching TRBD1. The germline gives CDR1 SQVTM, CDR2 ANQGSEA. This CDR3 has 16 residues. V shed 0 bases, J shed 1 base, and the junction held 4 bases outside the gene matches. CDR3 amino acids: CSVEDWDREAKNIQYF. The CDR3 region has the DNA TGCAGCGTTGAAGATTGGGACAGGGAGGCCAAAAACATTCAGTACTTC.

This clonotype was counted many times. The chain carries TRBV28 and TRBJ1-2, with D unresolved. V was shortened by 5 bases and J by 0 bases, with 13 bases between the two germline ends. The V gene's germline CDR1 is MDHEN and CDR2 SYDVKM. The CDR3 contains 15 residues. The CDR3 region is CASSITGLTNYGYTF. The CDR3 DNA follows: TGTGCCAGCAGTATTACCGGACTTACTAACTATGGCTACACCTTC.

There are many counts of this clonotype. The chain uses TRBV28 and TRBJ2-2; 12 bases agree with TRBD2. This CDR3 region has 18 residues. V gave up 3 bases and J gave up 3 bases; unmatched junction bases: 8. Germline lookup yields CDR1 MDHEN and CDR2 SYDVKM. CDR3 loop: CASSFWTSGIGDTGELFF. For the CDR3, the DNA is TGTGCCAGCAGTTTCTGGACTAGCGGGATCGGTGACACCGGGGAGCTGTTTTTT.

The genes are TRBV25-1 and TRBJ2-7; weak D call: TRBD2 (5 bases). V gave up 2 bases and J gave up 0 bases, with 8 bases separating them. Germline loops: CDR1 MGHDK, CDR2 SYGVNS. This CDR3 spans 14 amino acids. CDR3 loop: CASSELGVSYEQYF. In DNA, the CDR3 is TGTGCCAGCAGTGAACTCGGGGTCTCCTACGAGCAGTACTTC.

The table lists this clonotype with many counts. The V and J genes are TRBV5-1 and TRBJ1-1, with a weak D call TRBD1 (6 bases). Germline-derived CDR1 and CDR2 are SGHRS and YFSETQ. With 1 base removed from V and 3 bases from J, the gap between germline ends came to 22 bases. CDR3 length equals 18 residues. This CDR3 reads CASSLPPGVPSRDTEAFF. Here the CDR3 DNA reads TGCGCCAGCAGCTTGCCGCCAGGGGTCCCCTCGCGGGACACTGAAGCTTTCTTT. Full variable domain (missing parts from reference TRBV5-1 and TRBJ1-1): KAGVTQTPRYLIKTRGQQVTLSCSPISGHRSVSWYQQTPGQGLQFLFEYFSETQRNKGNFPGRFSGRQFSNSRSEMNVSTLELGDSALYLCASSLPPGVPSRDTEAFFGQGTRLTVV.

This chain uses TRBV3-1 with TRBJ2-7; 8 positions match TRBD2. V was clipped by 1 base and J by 3 bases; unmatched bases: 8. The CDR3 is made up of 16 amino acids. Germline V CDR1 and CDR2: LGHDT, YNNKEL (reference sequence). CDR3 loop: CASSQVLAGRFYEQYF. The CDR3 DNA is TGTGCCAGCAGCCAAGTTCTAGCGGGCCGGTTCTACGAGCAGTACTTC.

This clonotype was observed many times. The chain carries TRBV6-2 or TRBV6-3 and TRBJ1-5, with 7 bases matching TRBD1. The V gene end was trimmed by 4 bases and the J gene end by 6 bases; junction bases not matched to a gene: 6. The CDR3 sequence is 14 residues long. From germline, CDR1 is MNHEY and CDR2 SVGEGT. CDR3: CASSWGDRAQPQHF. For the CDR3, the DNA is TGTGCCAGCAGTTGGGGAGACAGGGCTCAGCCCCAGCATTTT.

This clonotype occurred a few times. The chain employs TRBV7-9 and TRBJ1-1; D ambiguous. Trimming stripped 7 bases from V and 4 bases from J, with 13 bases between. Germline values: CDR1 SEHNR, CDR2 FQNEAQ (reference sequence). This CDR3 comprises 13 residues. CDR3 amino acids: CASTPPEGTEAFF. CDR3 sequence (DNA): TGTGCCAGCACCCCTCCTGAAGGCACTGAAGCTTTCTTT.

The V gene is TRBV5-1, the J gene TRBJ2-7, with 8 bases fitting TRBD2. Germline CDR1 and CDR2: SGHRS and YFSETQ. V shed 4 bases, J shed 2 bases, and the junction held 5 bases outside the gene matches. This CDR3 comprises 14 residues. The CDR3 loop reads CASSVSGTTYEQYF. The CDR3 coding sequence is TGCGCCAGCAGCGTTAGCGGGACTACCTACGAGCAGTACTTC.

This clonotype was seen repeatedly, ten times or more. The chain links TRBV30 to TRBJ1-2; maybe TRBD1 (5 bases). V dropped 4 bases and J dropped 3 bases, with 12 bases sitting between them. The CDR3 extends over 13 amino acids. Germline CDR1 reads GTSNPN; CDR2 reads SVGIG (reference sequence). This CDR3 reads CAWTRGHYYGYTF. As DNA, the CDR3 is TGTGCCTGGACAAGGGGTCACTACTATGGCTACACCTTC.

This clonotype appeared a few times. This may stem from a read error, because a much larger clone lies one nucleotide away. V usage is TRBV5-6 and J usage is TRBJ2-7; D is unresolved. From germline, CDR1 is SGHDT and CDR2 YYEEEE. CDR3 length: 12 amino acids. Trimming pared 3 bases from V and 4 bases from J, leaving 8 bases between. This chain's CDR3 is CASSSTDYEQYF. CDR3 sequence (DNA): TGTGCCAGCAGCTCCACGGATTACGAGCAGTACTTC.

This clonotype was picked up many times. The chain carries TRBV5-1 and TRBJ2-2; 10 positions agree with TRBD1. The V gene's germline CDR1 is SGHRS and CDR2 YFSETQ. The V segment lost 4 bases and the J segment 6 bases; nucleotides outside the gene matches: 9. This CDR3 region has 16 residues. The CDR3 loop is CASSPGTGEFAGELFF. The DNA for the CDR3 is TGCGCCAGCAGCCCCGGGACAGGGGAATTCGCCGGGGAGCTGTTTTTT.

For this clonotype: A much bigger clone sits one base away, suggesting this may be a read error. The chain uses TRBV5-1 and TRBJ2-5; TRBD1 is a possible D gene (6 bases). The CDR3 runs 15 residues. V gave up 0 bases and J gave up 4 bases, with 13 bases separating them. Germline-derived CDR1 and CDR2 are SGHRS and YFSETQ. The CDR3 loop is CASSLELQGRETQYF. The CDR3 nucleotides are TGCGCCAGCAGCTTGGAGTTGCAGGGGCGAGAGACCCAGTACTTC.

This clonotype was recorded many times. CDR3 protein: CASSSSGTENYGYTF. For the CDR3, the DNA is TGTGCCAGCAGCTCCTCGGGGACAGAAAACTATGGCTACACCTTC. The chain uses TRBV7-9 and TRBJ1-2; 7 bases line up with TRBD1. The CDR3 runs 15 residues. The V gene end was trimmed by 4 bases and the J gene end by 2 bases; junction bases not matched to a gene: 7. Germline CDR1 SEHNR, CDR2 FQNEAQ (reference sequence). The variable domain in full, with the rest retrieved from reference TRBV7-9 and TRBJ1-2, is DTGVSQNPRHKITKRGQNVTFRCDPISEHNRLYWYRQTLGQGPEFLTYFQNEAQLEKSRLLSDRFSAERPKGSFSTLEIQRTEQGDSAMYLCASSSSGTENYGYTFGSGTRLTVV.

This clonotype was seen more than once but under ten times. The chain couples TRBV6-2 or TRBV6-3 to TRBJ1-2; 10 positions agree with TRBD1. Trimming at V came to 6 bases and at J to 1 base, leaving 8 bases not matched to a gene. Germline V lookup: CDR1 MNHEY, CDR2 SVGEGT. CDR3 length equals 16 residues. The CDR3, as DNA: TGTGCCAGCAGCGAAATCGGGACAGGGGTTAACTATGGCTACACCTTC. It yields the protein CASSEIGTGVNYGYTF.

The V gene is TRBV4-2, the J gene TRBJ2-7; D is ambiguous. V lost 0 bases, J lost 0 bases, and 9 bases lay in between. The CDR3 is 15 amino acids. CDR1 and CDR2 from the germline V gene are LGHNA and YNFKEQ. This CDR3 reads CASSQDLSVSYEQYF. CDR3 in DNA: TGTGCCAGCAGCCAAGATTTATCAGTCTCCTACGAGCAGTACTTC.

There are many counts of this clonotype. The chain couples TRBV5-1 to TRBJ2-7; D gene unclear. The CDR3 consists of 14 residues. Germline V gives CDR1 SGHRS, CDR2 YFSETQ. V was cut by 5 bases and J by 0 bases, with 12 bases left in between. In DNA form, the CDR3 reads TGCGCCAGCAGTTTCGAAGACGGCTCCTACGAGCAGTACTTC. Translation: CASSFEDGSYEQYF.

This clonotype has ten or more counts. J is TRBJ2-2 and V is TRBV9; 9 bases fit TRBD1. This CDR3 is built from 15 residues. Germline CDR1 reads SGDLS; CDR2 reads YYNGEE. The ends lost 4 bases at V and 3 bases at J; junction bases unmatched: 4. CDR3: CASSPGQGHTGELFF. The CDR3, as DNA: TGTGCCAGCAGCCCGGGACAGGGCCACACCGGGGAGCTGTTTTTT.

The table lists this clonotype with many counts. J is TRBJ2-7 and V is TRBV28; D might be TRBD2 (6 bases). V was cut by 7 bases and J by 2 bases, with 21 bases left in between. The CDR3 is made up of 16 amino acids. Germline V CDR1 and CDR2: MDHEN, SYDVKM. CDR3 in amino acids: CASNTGDPPLTYEQYF. DNA for the CDR3: TGTGCCAGCAACACGGGGGACCCCCCGCTAACCTACGAGCAGTACTTC.

This clonotype was recorded many times. The chain couples TRBV19 to TRBJ2-7; D perhaps matches TRBD1 (6 bases). V lost 1 base, J lost 2 bases, and 9 bases lay in between. The CDR3 consists of 14 residues. CDR1 LNHDA and CDR2 SQIVND come from the germline V gene (reference sequence). Written as DNA, the CDR3 is TGTGCCAGTAGTATAGGCAGGGGAACCTACGAGCAGTACTTC. Translation: CASSIGRGTYEQYF. Filled out from reference TRBV19 and TRBJ2-7, the complete variable domain reads DGGITQSPKYLFRKEGQNVTLSCEQNLNHDAMYWYRQDPGQGLRLIYYSQIVNDFQKGDIAEGYSVSREKKESFPLTVTSAQKNPTAFYLCASSIGRGTYEQYFGPGTRLTVT.

This clonotype came up many times. CDR3 amino acids: CASSFRVSDVYEQYF. As DNA, the CDR3 is TGTGCCAGCAGTTTCAGGGTGTCAGACGTCTACGAGCAGTACTTC. This chain joins TRBV27 and TRBJ2-7, with D tentatively TRBD1 (5 bases). Deletions cut 3 bases from V and 3 bases from J, with 15 bases between. This CDR3 has 15 residues. Germline CDR1 MNHEY, CDR2 SMNVEV (reference sequence).

This clonotype appeared many times. The chain combines TRBV15 with TRBJ2-7; D remains ambiguous. Germline CDR1 LNHNV, CDR2 YYDKDF (reference sequence). V lost 0 bases to trimming and J lost 3 bases, with 12 bases between them. The CDR3 sequence is 15 residues long. Here the CDR3 DNA reads TGTGCCACCAGCAGAGATGGTTCGAGTTACTACGAGCAGTACTTC. Protein sequence: CATSRDGSSYYEQYF.

This clonotype was seen many times. V and J are TRBV11-2 and TRBJ2-7; a possible D gene is TRBD2 (5 bases). V lost 2 bases and J 4 bases, leaving 9 bases between the germline ends. CDR1 SGHAT and CDR2 FQNNGV come from the germline V gene. This CDR3 spans 13 amino acids. The CDR3 loop reads CASSLRRGYEQYF. CDR3 sequence (DNA): TGTGCCAGCAGCTTACGACGGGGTTACGAGCAGTACTTC.

This clonotype was counted ten times or more. The J gene is TRBJ2-2, the V gene TRBV11-2, with 8 bases identical to TRBD1. V was pared by 3 bases and J by 3 bases, with 0 bases of the junction left unmatched. Per the germline V gene, CDR1 is SGHAT and CDR2 is FQNNGV. This CDR3 is 14 amino acids long. The CDR3 reads CASSLGQDTGELFF. The DNA of the CDR3 is TGTGCCAGCAGCTTGGGACAGGACACCGGGGAGCTGTTTTTT.

In nucleotides, the CDR3 is TGTGCCAGCAGTTACCCCCCCCGGGACGAGCAGTTCTTC. Protein: CASSYPPRDEQFF. This chain joins TRBV28 and TRBJ2-7; D might be TRBD1 or TRBD2, each matching 5 bases. The closer fit of TRBJ2-1 to the DNA end suggests the J call may be wrong. This CDR3 has 13 residues. In germline, CDR1 is MDHEN, CDR2 SYDVKM.

The chain has TRBV6-1 and TRBJ2-7, with 8 positions matching TRBD1. The CDR3 is made up of 18 amino acids. Germline V gene data show CDR1 as MNHNS and CDR2 as SASEGT. V shed 6 bases and J 0 bases; nucleotides not matched to a gene: 16. CDR3 sequence: CASSESMTGASTSYEQYF. The CDR3 coding sequence is TGTGCCAGCAGCGAAAGTATGACAGGGGCCTCCACCTCCTACGAGCAGTACTTC.